This T cell receptor beta chain was captured in a study of cytomegalovirus exposure and HLA in healthy donors. In germline, CDR1 is MNHEY, CDR2 SVGAGI. The length of the CDR3 is 16 residues. V was trimmed by 4 bases and J by 1 base, leaving 13 bases between them. General observations from the study: Most likely, a cluster of highly shared sequence variants arose as a sequencing artifact. Common viral pathogens seemed to be connected with several of the most significant clusters, according to a later analysis. A prior analysis recorded that most TCR beta V segments were productive about 87% or about 30% of the time. Cytomegalovirus status, reportedly, was diagnosed with high specificity and sensitivity by the classifier.

This PCR relied on a set of 60 Vbeta primers and 13 Jbeta primers. TCRdb's table, derived via immunoSEQ multiplex PCR, lists solely in-frame clones and lacks some. The sample records some 170,000 clones, roughly 76% being singletons. Details on this clone: What it binds is not known.

The origin of this receptor is a woman in her late teens or twenties in good health and CMV-seropositive. The sample comprised PBMCs. V gene TRBV6-5 combines with J gene TRBJ2-2, with a tentative D call TRBD1 (5 bases). DNA for the CDR3: TGTGCCAGCAGTTCATACCAGGGAAAGAACACCGGGGAGCTGTTTTTT. It translates to CASSSYQGKNTGELFF.